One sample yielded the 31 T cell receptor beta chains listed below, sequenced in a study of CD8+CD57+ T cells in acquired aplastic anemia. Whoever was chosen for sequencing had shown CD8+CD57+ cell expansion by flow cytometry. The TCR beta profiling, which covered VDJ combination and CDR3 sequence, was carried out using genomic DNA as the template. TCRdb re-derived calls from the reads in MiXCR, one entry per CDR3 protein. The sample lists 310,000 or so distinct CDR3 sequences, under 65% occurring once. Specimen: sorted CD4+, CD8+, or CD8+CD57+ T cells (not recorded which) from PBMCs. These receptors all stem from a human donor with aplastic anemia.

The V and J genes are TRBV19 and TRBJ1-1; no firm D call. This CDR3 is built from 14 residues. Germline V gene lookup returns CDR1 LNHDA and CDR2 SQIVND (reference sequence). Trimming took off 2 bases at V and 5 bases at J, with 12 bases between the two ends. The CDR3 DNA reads TGTGCCAGTAGTATAAGTGACAAAGGGACTGAAGCTTTCTTT. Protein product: CASSISDKGTEAFF.

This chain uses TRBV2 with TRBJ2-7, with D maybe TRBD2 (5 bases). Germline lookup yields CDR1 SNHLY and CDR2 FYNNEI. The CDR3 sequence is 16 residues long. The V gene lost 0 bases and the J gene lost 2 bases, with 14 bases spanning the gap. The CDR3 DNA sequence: TGTGCCAGCAGTGAAGCGCCTGAGGACTCCACCTACGAGCAGTACTTC. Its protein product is CASSEAPEDSTYEQYF.

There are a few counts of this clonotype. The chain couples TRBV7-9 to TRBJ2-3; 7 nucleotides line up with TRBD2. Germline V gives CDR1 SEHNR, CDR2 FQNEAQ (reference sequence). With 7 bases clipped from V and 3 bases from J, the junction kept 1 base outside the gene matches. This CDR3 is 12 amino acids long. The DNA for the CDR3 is TGTGCCAGCATCGGGGGGACAGATACGCAGTATTTT. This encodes CASIGGTDTQYF.

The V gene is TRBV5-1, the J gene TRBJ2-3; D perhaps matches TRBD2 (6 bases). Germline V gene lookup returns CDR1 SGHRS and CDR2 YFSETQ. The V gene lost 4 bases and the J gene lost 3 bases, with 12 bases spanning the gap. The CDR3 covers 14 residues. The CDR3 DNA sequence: TGCGCCAGCAGCCGCGGGGATGCGACAGATACGCAGTATTTT. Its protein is CASSRGDATDTQYF.

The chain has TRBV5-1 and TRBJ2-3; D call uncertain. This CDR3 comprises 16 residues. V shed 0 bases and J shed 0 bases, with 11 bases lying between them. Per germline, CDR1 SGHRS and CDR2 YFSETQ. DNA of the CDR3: TGCGCCAGCAGCTTGGGAGTGGAAACTAGCACAGATACGCAGTATTTT. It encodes CASSLGVETSTDTQYF.

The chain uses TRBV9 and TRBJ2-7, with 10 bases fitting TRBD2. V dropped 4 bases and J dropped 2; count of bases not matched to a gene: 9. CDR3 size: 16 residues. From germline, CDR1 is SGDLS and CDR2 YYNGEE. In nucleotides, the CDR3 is TGTGCCAGCAGCCACACTCTAGCGGGGGTACCCTACGAGCAGTACTTC. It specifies CASSHTLAGVPYEQYF.

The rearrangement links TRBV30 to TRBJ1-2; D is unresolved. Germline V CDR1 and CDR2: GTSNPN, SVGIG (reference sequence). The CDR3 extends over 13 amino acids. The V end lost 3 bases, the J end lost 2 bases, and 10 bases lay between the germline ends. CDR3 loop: CAWSPDLNYGYTF. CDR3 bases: TGTGCCTGGAGCCCAGACCTGAACTATGGCTACACCTTC.

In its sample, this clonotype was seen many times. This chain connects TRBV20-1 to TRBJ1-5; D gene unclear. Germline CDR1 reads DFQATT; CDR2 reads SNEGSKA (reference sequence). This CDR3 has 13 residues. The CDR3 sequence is CSATRVGNQPQHF. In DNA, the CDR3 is TGCAGCGCCACTAGGGTGGGCAATCAGCCCCAGCATTTT.

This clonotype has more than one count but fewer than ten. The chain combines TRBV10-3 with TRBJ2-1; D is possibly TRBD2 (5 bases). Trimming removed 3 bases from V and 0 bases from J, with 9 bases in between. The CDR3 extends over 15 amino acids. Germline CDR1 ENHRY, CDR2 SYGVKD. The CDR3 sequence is CAISDPGNSYNEQFF. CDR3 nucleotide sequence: TGTGCCATCAGTGATCCCGGGAACTCCTACAATGAGCAGTTCTTC.

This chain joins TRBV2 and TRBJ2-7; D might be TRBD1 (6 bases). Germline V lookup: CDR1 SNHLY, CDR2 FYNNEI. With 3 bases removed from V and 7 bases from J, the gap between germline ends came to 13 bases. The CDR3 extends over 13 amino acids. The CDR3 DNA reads TGTGCCAGCAGTGATGTGGGGACATGGGAGCAGTACTTC. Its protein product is CASSDVGTWEQYF.

CDR3 sequence (DNA): TGCAGTGCTAGAGCCCTTGGGACTCCCCAAGAGACCCAGTACTTC. It yields the protein CSARALGTPQETQYF. The rearrangement joins TRBV20-1 to TRBJ2-5; D is perhaps TRBD2 (6 bases). Trimming took 1 base from V and 1 from J, leaving 13 bases between them. The CDR3 runs 15 residues. Per germline, CDR1 DFQATT and CDR2 SNEGSKA (reference sequence).

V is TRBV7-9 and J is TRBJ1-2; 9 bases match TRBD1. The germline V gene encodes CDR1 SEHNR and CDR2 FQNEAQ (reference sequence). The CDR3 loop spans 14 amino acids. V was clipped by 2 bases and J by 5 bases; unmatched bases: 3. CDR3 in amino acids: CASSLTDRGYGYTF. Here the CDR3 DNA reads TGTGCCAGCAGCTTAACGGACAGGGGATATGGCTACACCTTC.

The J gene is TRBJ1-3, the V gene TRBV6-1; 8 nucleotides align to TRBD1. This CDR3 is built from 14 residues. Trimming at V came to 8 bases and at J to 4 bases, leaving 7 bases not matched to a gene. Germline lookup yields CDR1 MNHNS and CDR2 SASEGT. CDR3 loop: CASLTGARGNTIYF. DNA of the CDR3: TGTGCCAGCTTGACAGGGGCAAGGGGAAACACCATATATTTT.

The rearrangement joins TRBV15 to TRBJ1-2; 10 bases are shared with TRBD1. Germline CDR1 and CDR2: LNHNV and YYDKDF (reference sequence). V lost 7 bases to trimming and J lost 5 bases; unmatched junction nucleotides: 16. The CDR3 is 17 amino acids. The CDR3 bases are TGTGCCACCAAATTGGGGACAGGGGAGGAGGTTGCATATGGCTACACCTTC. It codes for CATKLGTGEEVAYGYTF.

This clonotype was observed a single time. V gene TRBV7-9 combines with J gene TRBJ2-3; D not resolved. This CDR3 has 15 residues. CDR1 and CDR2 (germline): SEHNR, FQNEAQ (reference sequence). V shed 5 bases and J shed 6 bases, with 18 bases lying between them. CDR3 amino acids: CASSPGVRVIDTQYF. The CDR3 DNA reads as TGTGCCAGCAGCCCAGGTGTTAGGGTAATTGATACGCAGTATTTT.

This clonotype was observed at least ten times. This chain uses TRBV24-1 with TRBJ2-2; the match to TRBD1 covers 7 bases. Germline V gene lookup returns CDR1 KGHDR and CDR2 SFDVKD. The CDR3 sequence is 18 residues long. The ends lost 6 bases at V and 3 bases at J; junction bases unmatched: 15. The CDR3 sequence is CATSTAGGSGKYTGELFF. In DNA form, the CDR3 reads TGTGCCACCAGTACGGCAGGGGGTTCGGGAAAATACACCGGGGAGCTGTTTTTT.

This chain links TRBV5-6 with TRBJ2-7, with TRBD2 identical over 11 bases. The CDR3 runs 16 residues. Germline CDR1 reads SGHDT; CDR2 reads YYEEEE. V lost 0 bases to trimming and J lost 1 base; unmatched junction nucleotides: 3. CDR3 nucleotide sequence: TGTGCCAGCAGCTTGGGGGGGACTAGCGGATCCTACGAGCAGTACTTC. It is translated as CASSLGGTSGSYEQYF.

CDR3 protein: CASSVDRGRSPLHF. In nucleotides, the CDR3 is TGTGCCAGCAGCGTAGACAGGGGAAGGTCACCCCTCCACTTT. The chain joins TRBV9 to TRBJ1-6; 7 bases fit TRBD1. Germline V gives CDR1 SGDLS, CDR2 YYNGEE. The CDR3 sequence is 14 residues long. J was trimmed by 10 bases and V by 0 bases; bases with no gene match: 4.

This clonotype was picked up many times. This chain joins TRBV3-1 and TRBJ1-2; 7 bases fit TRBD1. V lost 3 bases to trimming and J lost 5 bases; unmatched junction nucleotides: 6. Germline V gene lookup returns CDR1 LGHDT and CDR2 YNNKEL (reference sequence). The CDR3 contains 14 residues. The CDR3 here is CASSQVPTGYGYTF. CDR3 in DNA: TGTGCCAGCAGCCAGGTACCGACAGGGTATGGCTACACCTTC. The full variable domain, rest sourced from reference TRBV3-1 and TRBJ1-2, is DTAVSQTPKYLVTQMGNDKSIKCEQNLGHDTMYWYKQDSKKFLKIMFSYNNKELIINETVPNRFSPKSPDKAHLNLHINSLELGDSAVYFCASSQVPTGYGYTFGSGTRLTVV.

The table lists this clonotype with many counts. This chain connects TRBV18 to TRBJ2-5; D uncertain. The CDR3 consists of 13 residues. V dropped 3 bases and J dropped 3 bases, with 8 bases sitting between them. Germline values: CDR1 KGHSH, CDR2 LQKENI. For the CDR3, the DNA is TGTGCCAGCTCACCGGGTACTAAAGAGACCCAGTACTTC. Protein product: CASSPGTKETQYF.

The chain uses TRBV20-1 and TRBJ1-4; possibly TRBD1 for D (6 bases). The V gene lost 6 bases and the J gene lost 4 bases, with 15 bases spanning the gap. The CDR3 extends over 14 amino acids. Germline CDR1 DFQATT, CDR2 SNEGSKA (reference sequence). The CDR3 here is CSAVDRLFNEKLFF. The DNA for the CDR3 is TGCAGTGCAGTCGACAGGCTCTTTAATGAAAAACTGTTTTTT.

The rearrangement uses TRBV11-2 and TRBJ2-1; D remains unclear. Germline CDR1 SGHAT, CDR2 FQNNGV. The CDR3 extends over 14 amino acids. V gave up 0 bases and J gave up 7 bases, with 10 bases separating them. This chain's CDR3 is CASSLDQMRNEQFF. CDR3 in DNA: TGTGCCAGCAGCTTAGACCAGATGAGGAATGAGCAGTTCTTC.

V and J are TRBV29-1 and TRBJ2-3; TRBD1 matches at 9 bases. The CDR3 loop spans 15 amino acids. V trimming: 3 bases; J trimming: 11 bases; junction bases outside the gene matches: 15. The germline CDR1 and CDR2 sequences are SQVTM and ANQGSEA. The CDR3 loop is CSVDTGQGVHNEQYF. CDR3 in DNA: TGCAGCGTTGATACGGGACAGGGAGTACACAATGAGCAGTATTTT.

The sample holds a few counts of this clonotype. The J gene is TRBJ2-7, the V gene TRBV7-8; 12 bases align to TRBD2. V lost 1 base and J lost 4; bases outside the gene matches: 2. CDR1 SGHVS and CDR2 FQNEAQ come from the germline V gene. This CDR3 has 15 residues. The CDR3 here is CASSLVLAGGYEQYF. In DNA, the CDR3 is TGTGCCAGCAGCTTAGTTCTAGCGGGAGGGTACGAGCAGTACTTC.

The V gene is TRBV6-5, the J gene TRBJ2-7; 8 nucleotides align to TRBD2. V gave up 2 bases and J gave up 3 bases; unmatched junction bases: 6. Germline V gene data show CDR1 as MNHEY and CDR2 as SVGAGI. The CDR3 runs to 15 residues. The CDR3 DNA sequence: TGTGCCAGCAGTTACGGCGGACTAGCCGGCTACGAGCAGTACTTC. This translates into CASSYGGLAGYEQYF.

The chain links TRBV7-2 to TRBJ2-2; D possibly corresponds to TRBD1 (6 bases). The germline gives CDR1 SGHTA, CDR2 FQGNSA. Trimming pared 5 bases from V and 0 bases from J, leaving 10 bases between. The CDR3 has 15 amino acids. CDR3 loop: CASSGQSSNTGELFF. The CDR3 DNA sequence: TGTGCCAGCAGCGGACAGTCATCGAACACCGGGGAGCTGTTTTTT.

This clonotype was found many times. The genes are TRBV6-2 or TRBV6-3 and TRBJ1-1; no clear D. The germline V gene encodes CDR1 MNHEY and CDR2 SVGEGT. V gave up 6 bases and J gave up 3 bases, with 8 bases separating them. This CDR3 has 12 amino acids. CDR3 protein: CASRDDYTEAFF. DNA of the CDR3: TGTGCCAGCAGGGACGACTACACTGAAGCTTTCTTT.

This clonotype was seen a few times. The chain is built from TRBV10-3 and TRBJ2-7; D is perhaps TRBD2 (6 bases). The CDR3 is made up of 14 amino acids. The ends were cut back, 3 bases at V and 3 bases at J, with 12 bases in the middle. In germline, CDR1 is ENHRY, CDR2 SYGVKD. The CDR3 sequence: CAISDGGRYYEQYF. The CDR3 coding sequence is TGTGCCATCAGTGACGGAGGGCGGTACTACGAGCAGTACTTC.

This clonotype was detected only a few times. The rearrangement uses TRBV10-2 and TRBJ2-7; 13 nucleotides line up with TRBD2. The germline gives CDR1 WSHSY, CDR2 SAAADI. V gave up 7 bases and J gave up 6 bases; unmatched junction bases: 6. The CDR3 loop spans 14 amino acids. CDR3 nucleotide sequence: TGCGCCAGCACAGGGACTAGCGGGGCTTTCGAGCAGTACTTC. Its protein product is CASTGTSGAFEQYF.

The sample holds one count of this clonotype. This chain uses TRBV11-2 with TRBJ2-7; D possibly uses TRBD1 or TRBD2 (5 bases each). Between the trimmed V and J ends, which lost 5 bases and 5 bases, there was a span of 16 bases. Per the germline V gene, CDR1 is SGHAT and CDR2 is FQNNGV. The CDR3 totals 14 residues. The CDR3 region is CASSPREGKDEQYF. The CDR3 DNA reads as TGTGCCAGCAGCCCCAGAGAGGGGAAGGACGAGCAGTACTTC.

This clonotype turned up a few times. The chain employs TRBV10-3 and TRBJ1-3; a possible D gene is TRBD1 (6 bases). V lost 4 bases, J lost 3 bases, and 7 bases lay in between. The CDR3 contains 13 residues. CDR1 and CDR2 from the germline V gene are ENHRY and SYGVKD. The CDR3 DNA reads TGTGCCATCAGTGGGGGGCTTGGAAACACCATATATTTT. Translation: CAISGGLGNTIYF.